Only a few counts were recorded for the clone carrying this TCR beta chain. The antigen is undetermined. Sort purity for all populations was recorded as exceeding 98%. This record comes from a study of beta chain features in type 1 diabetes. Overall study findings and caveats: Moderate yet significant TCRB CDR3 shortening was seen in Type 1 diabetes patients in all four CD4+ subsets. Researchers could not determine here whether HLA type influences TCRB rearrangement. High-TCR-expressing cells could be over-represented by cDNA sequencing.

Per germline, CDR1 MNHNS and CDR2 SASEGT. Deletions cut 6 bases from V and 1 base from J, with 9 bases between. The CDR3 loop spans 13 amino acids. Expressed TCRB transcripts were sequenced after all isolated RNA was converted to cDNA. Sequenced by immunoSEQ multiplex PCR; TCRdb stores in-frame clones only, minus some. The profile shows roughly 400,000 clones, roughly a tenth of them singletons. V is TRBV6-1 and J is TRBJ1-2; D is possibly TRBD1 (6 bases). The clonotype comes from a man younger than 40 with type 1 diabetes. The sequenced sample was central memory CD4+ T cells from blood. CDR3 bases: TGTGCCAGCAGCGGGGGCGTTAACTATGGCTACACCTTC. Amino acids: CASSGGVNYGYTF.